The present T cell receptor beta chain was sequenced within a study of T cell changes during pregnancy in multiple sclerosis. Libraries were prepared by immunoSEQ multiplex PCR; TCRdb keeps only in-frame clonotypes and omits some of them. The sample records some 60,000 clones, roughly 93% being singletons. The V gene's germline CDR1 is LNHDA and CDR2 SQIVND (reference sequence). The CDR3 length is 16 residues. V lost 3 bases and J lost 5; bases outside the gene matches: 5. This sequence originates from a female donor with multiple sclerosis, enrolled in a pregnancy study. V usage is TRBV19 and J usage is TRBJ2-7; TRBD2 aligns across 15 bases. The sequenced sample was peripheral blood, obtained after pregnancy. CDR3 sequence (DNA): TGTGCCAGTAGTATCGGACTAGCGGGAGGGCCGGACGAGCAGTACTTC. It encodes CASSIGLAGGPDEQYF.